Sequencing of this T cell receptor (beta chain) was carried out in a study of shared clonotypes between healthy human individuals. Worth noting for this clone: What it recognizes is unknown.

Sequencing used immunoSEQ multiplex PCR; TCRdb keeps in-frame clones, though not all of them. The table lists around 450,000 clones, around 79% of them singletons. CDR3 length: 12 residues. Germline V gene data show CDR1 as SEHNR and CDR2 as FQNEAQ (reference sequence). Study-level points and caveats: Clonotype sharing levels among donors were expected to vary with sequencing depth.

The TCR originated in a woman in her thirties or forties in good health. Some clones in this sample may be carry-over from other donors' samples. Sample: PBMCs. The chain couples TRBV7-9 to TRBJ2-5, with a possible D match to TRBD1 (5 bases). The end of the DNA aligns better with TRBJ2-7, so the J call may be wrong. CDR3 sequence reads: CASSLQGYEQYF. CDR3 coding DNA: TGTGCCAGCAGCTTGCAGGGTTACGAGCAGTACTTC.